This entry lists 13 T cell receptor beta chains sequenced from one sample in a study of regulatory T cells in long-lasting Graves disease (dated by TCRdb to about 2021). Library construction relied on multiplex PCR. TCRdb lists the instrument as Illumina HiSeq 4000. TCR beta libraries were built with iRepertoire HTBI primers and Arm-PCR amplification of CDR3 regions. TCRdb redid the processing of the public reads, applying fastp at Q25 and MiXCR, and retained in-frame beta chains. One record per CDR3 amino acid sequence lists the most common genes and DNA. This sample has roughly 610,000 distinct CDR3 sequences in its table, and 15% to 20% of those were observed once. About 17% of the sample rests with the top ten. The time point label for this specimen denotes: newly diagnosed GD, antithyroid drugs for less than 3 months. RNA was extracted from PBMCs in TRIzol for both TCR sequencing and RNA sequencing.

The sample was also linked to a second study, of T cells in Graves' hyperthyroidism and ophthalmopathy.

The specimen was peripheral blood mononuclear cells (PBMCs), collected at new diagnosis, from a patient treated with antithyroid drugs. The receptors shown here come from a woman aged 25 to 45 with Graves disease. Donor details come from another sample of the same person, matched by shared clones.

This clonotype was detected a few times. DNA for the CDR3: TGTGCCAGCAGCCCCGGACTAGCGATGTACAATGAGCAGTTCTTC. Residues: CASSPGLAMYNEQFF. The gene calls are TRBV7-3 and TRBJ2-1, with 9 bases fitting TRBD2. With 5 bases clipped from V and 4 bases from J, the junction kept 6 bases outside the gene matches. CDR3 length: 15 residues. Per germline, CDR1 SGHTA and CDR2 FQGTGA.

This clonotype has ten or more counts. CDR3 sequence: CASSPGPGQGITEAFF. The CDR3 nucleotides are TGTGCCAGCAGCCCTGGCCCGGGACAGGGGATCACTGAAGCTTTCTTT. The chain combines TRBV9 with TRBJ1-1, with 10 bases aligning to TRBD1. Germline CDR1 SGDLS, CDR2 YYNGEE. The CDR3 is made up of 16 amino acids. Trimming at V came to 4 bases and at J to 4 bases, leaving 10 bases not matched to a gene.

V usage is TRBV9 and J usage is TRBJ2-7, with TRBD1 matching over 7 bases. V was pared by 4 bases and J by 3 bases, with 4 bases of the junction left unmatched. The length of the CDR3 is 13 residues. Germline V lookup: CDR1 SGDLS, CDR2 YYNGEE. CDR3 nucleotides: TGTGCCAGCAGCTACCGGACAGGCTACGAGCAGTACTTC. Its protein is CASSYRTGYEQYF.

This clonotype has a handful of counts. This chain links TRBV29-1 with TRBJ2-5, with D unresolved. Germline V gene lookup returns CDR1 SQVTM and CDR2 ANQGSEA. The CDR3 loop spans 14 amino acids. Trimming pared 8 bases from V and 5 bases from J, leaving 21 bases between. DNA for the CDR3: TGCAGCCCCACCCGGTTGGCTAATGGGGAGACCCAGTACTTC. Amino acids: CSPTRLANGETQYF.

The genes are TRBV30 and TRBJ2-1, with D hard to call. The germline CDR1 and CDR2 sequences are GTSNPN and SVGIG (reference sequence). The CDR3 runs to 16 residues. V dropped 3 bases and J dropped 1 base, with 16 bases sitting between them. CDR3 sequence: CAWSATETFSYNEQFF. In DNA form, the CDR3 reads TGTGCCTGGAGCGCCACGGAGACCTTTTCCTACAATGAGCAGTTCTTC.

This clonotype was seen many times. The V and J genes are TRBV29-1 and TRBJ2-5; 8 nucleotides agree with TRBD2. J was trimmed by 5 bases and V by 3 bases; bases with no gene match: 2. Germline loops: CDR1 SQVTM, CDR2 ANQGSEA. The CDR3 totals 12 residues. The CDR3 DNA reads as TGCAGCGTTGAGGCGGGAGGTGAGACCCAGTACTTC. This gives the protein CSVEAGGETQYF.

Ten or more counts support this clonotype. The CDR3 spells CASSWTGGRSYEQYF. The CDR3 nucleotides are TGTGCCAGCAGTTGGACAGGGGGGCGCTCCTACGAGCAGTACTTC. This chain joins TRBV28 and TRBJ2-7; 10 nucleotides agree with TRBD1. The V segment lost 4 bases and the J segment 0 bases; nucleotides outside the gene matches: 3. CDR1 and CDR2 (germline): MDHEN, SYDVKM. CDR3 size: 15 residues.

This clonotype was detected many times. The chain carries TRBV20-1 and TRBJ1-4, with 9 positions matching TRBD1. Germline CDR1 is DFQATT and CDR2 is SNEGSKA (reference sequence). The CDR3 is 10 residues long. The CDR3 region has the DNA TGCACGGACAGGGGTGAAAAACTGTTTTTT. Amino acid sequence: CTDRGEKLFF.

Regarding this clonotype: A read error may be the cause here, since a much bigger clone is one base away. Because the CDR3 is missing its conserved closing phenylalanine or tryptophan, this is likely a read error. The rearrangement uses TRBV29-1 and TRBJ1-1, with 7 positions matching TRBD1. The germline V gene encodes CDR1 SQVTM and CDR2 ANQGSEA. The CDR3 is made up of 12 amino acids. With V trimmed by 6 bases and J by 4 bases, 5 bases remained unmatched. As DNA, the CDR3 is TGCAGCGTCGCCACAGGGGCCACTGAAGCTTTCCTT. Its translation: CSVATGATEAFL.

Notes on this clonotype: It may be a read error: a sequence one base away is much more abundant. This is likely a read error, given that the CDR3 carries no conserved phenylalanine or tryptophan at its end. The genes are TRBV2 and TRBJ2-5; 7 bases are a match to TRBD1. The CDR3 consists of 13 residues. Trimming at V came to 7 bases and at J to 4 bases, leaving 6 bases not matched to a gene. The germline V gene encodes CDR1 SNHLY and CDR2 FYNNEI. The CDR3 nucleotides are TGTGCCAGCAATCAACAGGGGTTAGAGACCCAGTACCTC. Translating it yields CASNQQGLETQYL.

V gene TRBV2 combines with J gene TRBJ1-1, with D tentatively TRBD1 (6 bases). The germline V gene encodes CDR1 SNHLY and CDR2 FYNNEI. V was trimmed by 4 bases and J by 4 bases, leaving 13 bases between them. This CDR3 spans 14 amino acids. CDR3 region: CASSGEGGGTEAFF. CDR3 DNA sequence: TGTGCCAGCAGTGGAGAGGGGGGTGGCACTGAAGCTTTCTTT.

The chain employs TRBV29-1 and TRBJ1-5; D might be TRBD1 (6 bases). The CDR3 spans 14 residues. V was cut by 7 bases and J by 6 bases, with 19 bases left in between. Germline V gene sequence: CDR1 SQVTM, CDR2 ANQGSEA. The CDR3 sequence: CSASQGSSFQPQHF. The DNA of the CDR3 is TGCAGCGCCTCACAGGGTTCTTCTTTTCAGCCCCAGCATTTT.

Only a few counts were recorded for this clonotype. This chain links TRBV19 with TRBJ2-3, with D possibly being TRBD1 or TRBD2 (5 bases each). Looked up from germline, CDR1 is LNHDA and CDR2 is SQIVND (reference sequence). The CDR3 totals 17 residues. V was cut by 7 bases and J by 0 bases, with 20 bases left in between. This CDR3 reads CASKDRGGPTSTDTQYF. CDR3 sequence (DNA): TGTGCCAGTAAGGACCGTGGGGGACCGACTAGCACAGATACGCAGTATTTT. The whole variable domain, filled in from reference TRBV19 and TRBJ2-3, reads DGGITQSPKYLFRKEGQNVTLSCEQNLNHDAMYWYRQDPGQGLRLIYYSQIVNDFQKGDIAEGYSVSREKKESFPLTVTSAQKNPTAFYLCASKDRGGPTSTDTQYFGPGTRLTVL.